This TCR beta chain was captured by sequencing in a study of cytomegalovirus exposure and HLA in healthy donors. Overall study findings and caveats: For most subjects, TCR beta sequences were reported to predict HLA-A and HLA-B alleles with accuracy. Reportedly, fewer N-insertions than the roughly 700-donor mean appeared in an Asian-associated ancestry cluster in a later analysis.

The CDR3 length is 13 residues. Per the germline V gene, CDR1 is GTSNPN and CDR2 is SVGIG (reference sequence). With 2 bases removed from V and 4 bases from J, the gap between germline ends came to 9 bases. Remarks on this clone: Its antigen is not identified.

The PCR employed 60 Vbeta primers together with 13 Jbeta primers. The method was immunoSEQ multiplex PCR; TCRdb's version includes in-frame clones alone and lacks a portion of them. There are about 98,000 clones in the sample; 75% to 85% occur only once, and roughly 9.8% lies in the top ten. Healthy bone marrow donors made up the cohort. The clonotype comes from a man younger than 30 in good health and CMV-seropositive. The V gene is TRBV30, the J gene TRBJ1-5, with D tentatively TRBD1 (6 bases). The sequenced sample consisted of PBMCs. As DNA, the CDR3 is TGTGCCTGGAGTCGACAGGAGAATCAGCCCCAGCATTTT. As protein: CAWSRQENQPQHF.